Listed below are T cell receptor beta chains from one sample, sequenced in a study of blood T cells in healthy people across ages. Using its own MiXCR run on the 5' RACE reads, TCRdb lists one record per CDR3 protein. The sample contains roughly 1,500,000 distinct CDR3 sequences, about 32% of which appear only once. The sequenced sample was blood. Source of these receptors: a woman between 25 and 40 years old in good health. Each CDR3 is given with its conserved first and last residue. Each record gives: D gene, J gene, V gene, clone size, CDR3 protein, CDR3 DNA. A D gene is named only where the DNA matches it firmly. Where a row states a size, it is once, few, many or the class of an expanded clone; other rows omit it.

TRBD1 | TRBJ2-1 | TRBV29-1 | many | CSVGQGNNEQFF | TGCAGCGTTGGACAGGGTAACAATGAGCAGTTCTTC
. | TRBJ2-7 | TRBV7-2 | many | CASNDPFTGTPHEQYF | TGTGCCAGCAACGACCCGTTTACCGGGACCCCCCACGAGCAGTACTTC
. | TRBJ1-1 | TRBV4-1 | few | CASSLGGPKKRATEAFF | TGCGCCAGCAGCCTTGGTGGTCCCAAAAAGAGGGCCACTGAAGCTTTCTTT
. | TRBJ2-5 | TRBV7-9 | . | CASSLAGKQETQYF | TGTGCCAGCAGCTTAGCGGGAAAACAAGAGACCCAGTACTTC
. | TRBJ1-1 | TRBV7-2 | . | CASSASGDTEAFF | TGTGCCAGCAGCGCCTCCGGGGACACTGAAGCTTTCTTT
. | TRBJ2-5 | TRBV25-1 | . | CASSEPGSRETQYF | TGTGCCAGCAGTGAGCCGGGGAGTAGGGAGACCCAGTACTTC
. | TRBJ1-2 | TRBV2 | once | CASSQSGQTFYGYTF | TGTGCCAGCAGCCAAAGCGGGCAGACCTTCTATGGCTACACCTTC
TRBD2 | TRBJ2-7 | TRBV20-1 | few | CSARLSGNLYEQYF | TGCAGTGCTAGACTGAGCGGGAATCTCTACGAGCAGTACTTC
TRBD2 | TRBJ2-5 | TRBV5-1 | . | CASSKASSGGQETQYF | TGCGCCAGCAGCAAGGCTTCTAGCGGGGGCCAAGAGACCCAGTACTTC
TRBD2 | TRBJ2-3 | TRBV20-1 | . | CSATTSGNADTQYF | TGCAGTGCCACGACTAGCGGGAACGCAGATACGCAGTATTTT
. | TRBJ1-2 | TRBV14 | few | CASSPSGGPYYGYTF | TGTGCCAGCAGCCCCAGTGGGGGCCCTTACTATGGCTACACCTTC
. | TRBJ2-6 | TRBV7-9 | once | CASSSSFVFVSGANVLTF | TGTGCCAGCAGCTCCAGCTTTGTCTTCGTCTCTGGGGCCAACGTCCTGACTTTC
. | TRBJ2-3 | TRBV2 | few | CASSDFVSRDITDTQYF | TGTGCCAGCAGTGATTTCGTTTCCCGGGATATCACAGATACGCAGTATTTT
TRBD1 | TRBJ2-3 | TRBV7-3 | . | CASSAGDRGPSITDTQYF | TGTGCCAGCAGCGCGGGGGACAGGGGGCCTTCGATCACAGATACGCAGTATTTT
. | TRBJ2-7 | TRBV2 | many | CASSEGAYEQYF | TGCGCCAGCAGTGAGGGAGCCTACGAGCAGTACTTC
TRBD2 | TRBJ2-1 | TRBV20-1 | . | CSASQTSGGYNEQFF | TGCAGTGCTTCCCAGACTAGCGGGGGGTACAATGAGCAGTTCTTC
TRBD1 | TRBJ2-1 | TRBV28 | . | CASSFRPPGTAPYNEQFF | TGTGCCAGCAGTTTTAGGCCCCCCGGGACAGCCCCCTACAATGAGCAGTTCTTC
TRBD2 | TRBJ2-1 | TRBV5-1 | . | CASSFTGTSVNNEQFF | TGCGCCAGCAGCTTCACCGGGACTAGCGTCAACAATGAGCAGTTCTTC
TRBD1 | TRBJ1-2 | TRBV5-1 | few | CASSNVTGGYGYTF | TGCGCCAGCAGCAATGTTACAGGGGGCTATGGCTACACCTTC
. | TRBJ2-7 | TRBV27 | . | CASSLGRVHEQYF | TGTGCCAGCAGTTTGGGCAGGGTCCACGAGCAGTACTTC
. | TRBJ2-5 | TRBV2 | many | CASSVMEGQYF | TGTGCCAGCAGTGTAATGGAGGGCCAGTACTTC
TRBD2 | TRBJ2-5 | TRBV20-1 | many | CSASVAGVQETQYF | TGCAGTGCTAGTGTAGCGGGGGTACAAGAGACCCAGTACTTC
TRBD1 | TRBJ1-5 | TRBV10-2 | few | CASSDRVDQPQHF | TGCGCCAGCTCGGACAGGGTGGACCAGCCCCAGCATTTT
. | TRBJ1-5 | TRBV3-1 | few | CASSQDISNQPQHF | TGTGCCAGCAGCCAGGACATCAGCAATCAGCCCCAGCATTTT
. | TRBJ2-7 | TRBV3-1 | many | CASSHRDIGYEQYF | TGTGCCAGCAGCCACCGGGACATAGGCTACGAGCAGTACTTC
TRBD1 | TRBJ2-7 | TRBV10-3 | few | CAISASGGYEQYF | TGTGCCATCAGTGCGTCAGGGGGCTACGAGCAGTACTTC
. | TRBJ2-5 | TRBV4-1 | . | CASSHNRDPNWETQYF | TGCGCCAGCAGCCACAACCGGGACCCCAACTGGGAGACCCAGTACTTC
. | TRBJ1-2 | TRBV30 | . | CAWSPDGNHGYTF | TGTGCCTGGAGTCCCGACGGTAACCATGGCTACACCTTC
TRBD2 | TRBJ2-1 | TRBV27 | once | CASSWGTSGENEQFF | TGTGCCAGCAGTTGGGGGACTAGCGGAGAAAATGAGCAGTTCTTC
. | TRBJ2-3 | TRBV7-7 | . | CASSSGVGVDTQYF | TGTGCCAGCAGCTCGGGAGTGGGGGTAGATACGCAGTATTTT
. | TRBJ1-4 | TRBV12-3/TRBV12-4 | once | CASSFGTGRSEKLFF | TGTGCCAGCAGTTTTGGAACAGGGCGTAGTGAAAAACTGTTTTTT
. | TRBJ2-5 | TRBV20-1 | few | CSARREKTQYF | TGCAGTGCACGTAGGGAAAAGACCCAGTACTTC
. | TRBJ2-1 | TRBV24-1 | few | CATSDLRTTEVNEQFF | TGTGCCACCAGTGACCTCAGGACTACGGAAGTAAATGAGCAGTTCTTC
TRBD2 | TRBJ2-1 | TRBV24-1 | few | CATSDRTSGSLRYNEQFF | TGTGCCACCAGTGACCGGACTAGCGGGAGCCTCCGGTACAATGAGCAGTTCTTC
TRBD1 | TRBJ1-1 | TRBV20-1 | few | CSASEGALPEAFF | TGCAGTGCTAGTGAGGGGGCCCTGCCTGAAGCTTTCTTT
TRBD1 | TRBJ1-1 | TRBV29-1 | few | CSGNRDRYTEAFF | TGCAGCGGTAACCGGGACAGGTACACTGAAGCTTTCTTT
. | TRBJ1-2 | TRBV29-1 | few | CSVGVGPYGYTF | TGCAGCGTTGGGGTAGGGCCGTATGGCTACACCTTC
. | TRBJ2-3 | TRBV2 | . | CASNPRRLDTQYF | TGTGCCAGCAATCCTAGACGGCTAGATACGCAGTATTTT
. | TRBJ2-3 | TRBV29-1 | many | CSVARGLADTQYF | TGCAGCGTTGCGAGGGGATTGGCAGATACGCAGTATTTT